This record looks at one TCR beta chain sequence and its context. As yet, its antigen is unknown. The CDR3 runs 16 residues. Per germline, CDR1 SGHTA and CDR2 FQGNSA. With 1 base removed from V and 0 bases from J, the gap between germline ends came to 13 bases. Tagging with unique molecular identifiers was a feature of the TCR beta cDNA libraries. Using its own MiXCR run on the PCR reads, TCRdb lists one record per CDR3 protein. The table has a few hundred thousand distinct CDR3 sequences, approximately 46% seen once. This record belongs to a study of post-analysis software for immune sequencing data. The study's findings and limits: Controls' normalized Chao1 diversity significantly exceeded that of multiple sclerosis patients. Under the F measure, samples that were prepared in one batch clustered strongly together. The five TRBV segments detected at higher frequency in patients than in controls included TRBV5-6, TRBV5-1 and TRBV20-1.

The sequencing input was blood. The receptor was derived from a girl under 18 with multiple sclerosis. The gene calls are TRBV7-2 and TRBJ2-7; perhaps TRBD1 as D (5 bases). Here the CDR3 DNA reads TGTGCCAGCAGCTTAGGGAAGGGGCAGAGCTCCTACGAGCAGTACTTC. Its protein product is CASSLGKGQSSYEQYF.